The clone carrying this T cell receptor beta chain was recorded only once. The antigen is unknown. These data come from a study of OX40 agonist ivuxolimab in advanced cancers. The assay was immunoSEQ multiplex PCR, and TCRdb's table has in-frame clones only and misses some. The table lists tens of thousands of clones, under 90% of them singletons. Points from the study as a whole: Among some nonresponders, normalized T-cell clonal expansion was also low.

This CDR3 region has 16 residues. J gave up 4 bases and V 6 bases, and 15 bases lay outside the gene matches. Per germline, CDR1 SGHRS and CDR2 YFSETQ. Sequenced here: CD4+ or CD8+ T cells sorted from blood, sampled in a trial of the OX40 agonist ivuxolimab. The chain uses TRBV5-1 and TRBJ1-1; 7 bases map to TRBD1. The receptor was isolated from an adult with an advanced solid tumor such as melanoma, head and neck, liver or kidney cancer. The CDR3 bases are TGCGCCAGCAAGGAAACACTGACAGGGCCTGGCACTGAAGCTTTCTTT. Translated: CASKETLTGPGTEAFF.